The present entry profiles one T cell receptor (beta chain) with its context. This sample stems from a study of T cell changes during pregnancy in multiple sclerosis. CDR3 size: 14 residues. The J segment lost 6 bases and the V segment lost 3 bases, leaving 3 bases of the junction unmatched. Looked up from germline, CDR1 is MDHEN and CDR2 is SYDVKM. Repertoires were generated with immunoSEQ multiplex PCR, while TCRdb's copy carries only in-frame clones and drops some. Of tens of thousands of clones detected, 90% to 97% appear once; the ten largest clones hold 2% to 2.5%. The material sequenced was CD8+ T cells from peripheral blood mononuclear cells, taken after pregnancy. The rearrangement links TRBV28 to TRBJ1-4, with 8 bases fitting TRBD1. The sequence came from a female donor with multiple sclerosis, enrolled in a pregnancy study. The CDR3 loop is CASSFSTGDEKLFF. CDR3 sequence (DNA): TGTGCCAGCAGTTTTTCGACAGGGGATGAAAAACTGTTTTTT. Variable domain in full (rest from reference TRBV28 and TRBJ1-4): DVKVTQSSRYLVKRTGEKVFLECVQDMDHENMFWYRQDPGLGLRLIYFSYDVKMKEKGDIPEGYSVSREKKERFSLILESASTNQTSMYLCASSFSTGDEKLFFGSGTQLSVL.